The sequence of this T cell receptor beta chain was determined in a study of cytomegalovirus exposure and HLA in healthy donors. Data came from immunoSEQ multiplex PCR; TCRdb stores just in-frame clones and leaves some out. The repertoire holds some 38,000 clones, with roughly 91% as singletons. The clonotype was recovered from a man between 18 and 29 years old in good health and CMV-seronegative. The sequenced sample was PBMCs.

CDR3 sequence reads: CAWSGPGAGVGYTF. For the CDR3, the DNA is TGTGCCTGGAGTGGCCCTGGGGCAGGGGTAGGCTACACCTTC. V is TRBV30 and J is TRBJ1-2, with a possible D match to TRBD1 (6 bases). Germline CDR1 is GTSNPN and CDR2 is SVGIG (reference sequence). V was cut by 1 base and J by 8 bases, with 17 bases left in between. This CDR3 region has 14 residues.